The rows below give T cell receptor beta chains drawn from one sample of a study of cytomegalovirus exposure and HLA in healthy donors. Sequencing was performed with immunoSEQ multiplex PCR; in TCRdb, only in-frame clones are kept and a portion is missing. The sample lists some 130,000 clones, around 80% seen once, with roughly 1.2% in the top ten. The sample consisted of PBMCs. These receptor sequences come from a male donor in good health and CMV-seropositive. CDR3s include the opening cysteine and the closing phenylalanine or tryptophan. Fields, in order: J gene, clone size, V gene, D gene, CDR3 protein, CDR3 DNA. D genes are given only for firm matches. A row's size may be missing; if present it is once, few, many or a size class.

>TRBJ2-7|few|TRBV6-5|.
CASSYSSGSYEQYF
TGTGCCAGCAGTTACTCTTCAGGGTCCTACGAGCAGTACTTC
>TRBJ1-2|.|TRBV6-1|.
CASSEWGTPQPYGYTF
TGTGCCAGCAGTGAGTGGGGGACACCACAACCCTATGGCTACACCTTC
>TRBJ2-7|.|TRBV5-4|.
CASRNSGAGEQYF
TGTGCCAGCAGAAACTCAGGGGCCGGAGAGCAGTACTTC
>TRBJ2-1|.|TRBV7-6|TRBD2
CASSSLAGGNNEQFF
TGTGCCAGCAGCTCCCTAGCGGGAGGGAACAATGAGCAGTTCTTC
>TRBJ1-5|.|TRBV30|.
CAWSPQGVNQPQHF
TGTGCCTGGAGTCCCCAGGGTGTGAATCAGCCCCAGCATTTT
>TRBJ2-2|.|TRBV7-9|TRBD1
CATNPDRIDTGELFF
TGTGCCACCAACCCGGACAGGATCGACACCGGGGAGCTGTTTTTT
>TRBJ2-6|.|TRBV28|TRBD1
CASGTGGTSGANVLTF
TGTGCCAGTGGGACAGGGGGGACCTCTGGGGCCAACGTCCTGACTTTC
>TRBJ2-3|.|TRBV7-9|TRBD2
CASSPSTSGGRVDTQYF
TGTGCCAGCAGCCCCTCGACTAGCGGGGGAAGAGTCGATACGCAGTATTTT
>TRBJ1-2|.|TRBV19|.
CASSIGDPGANYGYTF
TGTGCCAGTAGTATAGGCGATCCCGGAGCTAACTATGGCTACACCTTC
>TRBJ2-5|.|TRBV18|.
CASSPNSDSQETQYF
TGTGCCAGCTCACCCAATTCGGACAGTCAAGAGACCCAGTACTTC
>TRBJ2-7|.|TRBV11-3|TRBD2
CASSFGGSGAYEQYF
TGTGCCAGCAGCTTCGGCGGGAGCGGGGCCTACGAGCAGTACTTC
>TRBJ1-4|.|TRBV1|.
CTSSQDPGVGETNEKLFF
TGCACCAGCAGCCAAGATCCCGGGGTTGGTGAGACTAATGAAAAACTGTTTTTT
>TRBJ2-7|.|TRBV28|.
CASSLFGVTLDEQYF
TGTGCCAGCAGTTTATTCGGGGTAACCCTTGACGAGCAGTACTTC
>TRBJ1-6|.|TRBV9|.
CASSVDGAGELSPLHF
TGTGCCAGCAGCGTAGACGGTGCAGGGGAGCTGTCACCCCTCCACTTT
>TRBJ1-4|.|TRBV6-6|TRBD1
CASSYPTGTNEKLFF
TGTGCCAGCAGTTACCCGACAGGGACTAATGAAAAACTGTTTTTT
>TRBJ1-3|few|TRBV7-9|.
CASSPKGVSGNTIYF
TGTGCCAGCAGCCCCAAGGGGGTCTCTGGAAACACCATATATTTT
>TRBJ2-5|.|TRBV13|TRBD2
CASSSRLAGGGETQYF
TGTGCCAGCAGCTCGCGACTAGCGGGGGGTGGAGAGACCCAGTACTTC